This record concerns one T cell receptor (beta chain) sequence. These data belong to a study of blood T cells in healthy people across ages. Trimming removed 4 bases from V and 3 bases from J; junction bases left unmatched: 3. The CDR3 consists of 14 residues. Germline CDR1 and CDR2: MNHEY and SVGAGI. Alongside a J-beta primer mix, a sample-barcoded 5' primer served in a second PCR lasting about 7 to 11 cycles. Unique molecular identifiers of 12 random nucleotides labeled each cDNA. TCRdb re-derived calls from the 5' RACE reads in MiXCR, one entry per CDR3 protein. The table has over 700,000 distinct CDR3 sequences, 25% seen once. Separately, the same data were catalogued under a study of T cells of mothers and their children. This second study notes: Whether pairs are related or unrelated, thymic selection shapes their TCR recombination output in much the same way. Overlap ran slightly, non-significantly higher for related than unrelated mother-child pairs. At a sensitivity of roughly 91 clones per million clonotypes, no persistent microchimeric T cell clones appeared.

The sequence was obtained from a boy between 10 and 17 years old in good health. Sequenced input: blood. The V gene is TRBV6-5, the J gene TRBJ2-7; 10 nucleotides align to TRBD2. This CDR3 is CASSLGLALYEQYF. For the CDR3, the DNA is TGTGCCAGCAGTTTGGGACTAGCGCTCTACGAGCAGTACTTC.